This TCR beta chain was observed in a study of cytomegalovirus exposure and HLA in healthy donors. Study-level information: Findings of an earlier analysis included roughly 120 million unique TCR beta sequences from 200 million or so T cells. From donors who were HLA-typed, an early data release held 80 million to 85 million unique TCRs.

Trimming cost V 4 bases and J 3 bases, with 9 bases left between them. The CDR3 has 12 residues. Per the germline V gene, CDR1 is SQVTM and CDR2 is ANQGSEA. Primers: 60 Vbeta forward and 13 Jbeta reverse. Only in-frame clones appear in the TCRdb table, and some are missing; sequencing was by immunoSEQ multiplex PCR. Counted here are 30,000 to 40,000 clones, approximately 80% occurring once; the ten biggest clones make up roughly 8.8%. The V and J genes are TRBV29-1 and TRBJ1-1; the D is unclear. Sequencing input: PBMCs. The clonotype was recovered from a woman in her thirties or forties in good health and CMV-seronegative. The CDR3 loop is CSVGFSDTEAFF. CDR3 coding DNA: TGCAGCGTTGGTTTTTCGGACACTGAAGCTTTCTTT.